Included here is one T cell receptor (beta chain) sequence, with context. The sample comes from a study of cytomegalovirus exposure and HLA in healthy donors. The PCR employed 60 Vbeta primers together with 13 Jbeta primers. Using immunoSEQ multiplex PCR, the repertoire was profiled, and TCRdb retains in-frame clones only, with some absent. In the table there are under 250,000 clones, approximately 80% of which are singletons. Germline V lookup: CDR1 SGHTA, CDR2 FQGTGA. CDR3 length equals 17 residues. V dropped 3 bases and J dropped 0; count of bases not matched to a gene: 8. J is TRBJ1-1 and V is TRBV7-3, with 9 bases identical to TRBD1. This TCR was sampled from a woman in her 30s in good health and CMV-seronegative. Sequencing used PBMCs. CDR3 in DNA: TGTGCCAGCAGCTTCCGGGACAGGGACACAATGAACACTGAAGCTTTCTTT. This gives the protein CASSFRDRDTMNTEAFF. The full variable domain, rest sourced from reference TRBV7-3 and TRBJ1-1, is GAGVSQTPSNKVTEKGKYVELRCDPISGHTALYWYRQSLGQGPEFLIYFQGTGAADDSGLPNDRFFAVRPEGSVSTLKIQRTERGDSAVYLCASSFRDRDTMNTEAFFGQGTRLTVV.